This TCR beta chain was sequenced during a study of shared T cell receptors in the human thymus. Measured with immunoSEQ multiplex PCR; TCRdb has only the in-frame clones, and not every one. The data contain more than 550,000 clones, 70% to 90% of them singletons. The CDR3 totals 19 residues. The germline CDR1 and CDR2 sequences are SGHTA and FQGTGA. The V end was cut by 2 bases, the J end by 7 bases, with 27 bases between. The sample was also linked to a second study, of human thymus T cells. That report notes: The donors were infants in Finland with congenital heart defects, otherwise immunologically healthy. The thymus was resected at corrective cardiac surgery. It looked as if thymic and blood repertoires used V and J genes in a biased way. Unrelated people showed highly overlapping thymic repertoires, related research reported.

This receptor was taken from a girl younger than two with a congenital heart defect. Sequenced sample: thymocytes. This chain links TRBV7-3 with TRBJ1-3; a weak D match, TRBD1 (5 bases). CDR3 sequence reads: CASSLGGPGPGRVGNTIYF. CDR3 sequence (DNA): TGTGCCAGCAGCTTAGGTGGTCCAGGGCCAGGCCGCGTCGGCAACACCATATATTTT.